This T cell receptor beta chain derives from a study of regulatory T cells in long-lasting Graves disease. Study-wide results and limits: Limited sample numbers may have lowered accuracy.

Through Arm-PCR of CDR3 regions and iRepertoire HTBI primers, TCR beta libraries were built. One entry per CDR3 protein results from TCRdb running MiXCR on the multiplex PCR reads. In the table there are 400,000 to 650,000 distinct CDR3 sequences, roughly 16% of which are singletons. V lost 5 bases and J lost 5; bases outside the gene matches: 11. This CDR3 is built from 15 residues. Germline CDR1 reads SGHVS; CDR2 reads FNYEAQ. At least ten counts were recorded for this clonotype. Antigen: not known. The time point denotes: newly diagnosed GD, antithyroid drugs for less than 3 months. Making the TCR library involved RNA that had been extracted from PBMCs. By American Thyroid Association guidelines, Graves' disease was diagnosed in the cohort. This sample was also put to use in a study of T cells in Graves' hyperthyroidism and ophthalmopathy. That source notes: Every diagnosis used clinical symptoms, serum thyroxine and TRAb, thyroid ultrasound and orbital computed tomography.

This receptor was taken from a woman between 40 and 65 years old with Graves disease. The rearrangement joins TRBV7-6 to TRBJ2-7; 8 positions agree with TRBD1. Source: peripheral blood mononuclear cells (PBMCs), taken at new diagnosis, from a patient treated with antithyroid drugs. CDR3 sequence reads: CASSLLGTGLNEQYF. In DNA, the CDR3 is TGTGCCAGCAGCCTACTCGGGACAGGTCTTAACGAGCAGTACTTC.